The present T cell receptor (beta chain) was sequenced within a study of cytomegalovirus exposure and HLA in healthy donors. Concerning this clone: What it binds is not known.

Study results and caveats: Per a later analysis, HLA-associated TCR beta chains showed more clonal expansion than other, equally common TCR beta chains.

V shed 1 base and J 16 bases; nucleotides not matched to a gene: 9. The CDR3 totals 14 residues. The germline gives CDR1 MDHEN, CDR2 SYDVKM. The PCR ran on 60 Vbeta and 13 Jbeta primers. The assay was immunoSEQ multiplex PCR, and TCRdb's table has in-frame clones only and misses some. The sample lists some 130,000 clones, 80% seen once, with just over 2.5% in the top ten. Sequencing was performed on PBMCs. This receptor was identified in a man aged 25 to 40 in good health and CMV-seronegative. The gene calls are TRBV28 and TRBJ1-5, with 11 bases fitting TRBD1. The DNA for the CDR3 is TGTGCCAGCAGTTTATTATATAGGGGACAGGGGGGCCATTTT. The encoded protein is CASSLLYRGQGGHF.